This TCR beta chain was captured in a study of blood T cells in healthy people across ages. For the second PCR, which ran for about 6 to 11 cycles, a sample-barcoded 5' primer and a J-beta primer mix were used. One entry per CDR3 protein results from TCRdb running MiXCR on the 5' RACE reads. The sample lists about 1,500,000 distinct CDR3 sequences; 25% to 30% were seen once. The CDR3 contains 15 residues. Findings of the study overall: It was held that the diversity estimates obtained from one million T cells were underestimates.

This clonotype was seen more than once but under ten times. Its specificity is not known. At one of its ends the junction is not consistent with the germline gene, which may arise from a read error. The chain links TRBV12-3 or TRBV12-4 to TRBJ2-1, with 9 bases that match TRBD2. Sequences were obtained from blood. The sequence was collected from a woman aged 25 to 39 in good health. CDR3 sequence: CVSRLSGSSYNEQFF. CDR3 bases: TGTGTCAGCAGACTTAGCGGGAGCTCCTACAATGAGCAGTTCTTC.